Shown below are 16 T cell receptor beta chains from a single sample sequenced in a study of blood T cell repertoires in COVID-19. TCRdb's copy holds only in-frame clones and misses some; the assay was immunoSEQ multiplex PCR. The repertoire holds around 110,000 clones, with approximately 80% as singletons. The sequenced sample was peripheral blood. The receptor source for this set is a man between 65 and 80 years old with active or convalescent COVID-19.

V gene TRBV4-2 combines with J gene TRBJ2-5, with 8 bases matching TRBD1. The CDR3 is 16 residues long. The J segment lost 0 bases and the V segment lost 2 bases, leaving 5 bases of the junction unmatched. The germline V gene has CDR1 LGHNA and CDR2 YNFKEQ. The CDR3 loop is CASSQPGQGDQETQYF. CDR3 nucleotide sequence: TGTGCCAGCAGCCAACCCGGACAGGGCGACCAAGAGACCCAGTACTTC.

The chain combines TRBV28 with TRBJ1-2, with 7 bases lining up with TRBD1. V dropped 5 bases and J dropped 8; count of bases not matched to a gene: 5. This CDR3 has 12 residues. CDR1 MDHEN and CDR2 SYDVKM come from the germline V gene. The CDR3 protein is CASSQDRVGYTF. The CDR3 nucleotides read TGTGCCAGCAGTCAAGACAGGGTCGGCTACACCTTC.

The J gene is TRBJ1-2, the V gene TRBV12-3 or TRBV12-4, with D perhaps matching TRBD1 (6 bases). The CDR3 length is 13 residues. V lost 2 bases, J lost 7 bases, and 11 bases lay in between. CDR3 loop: CASSLRDIVGYTF. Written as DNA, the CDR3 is TGTGCCAGCAGTTTAAGGGACATCGTTGGCTACACCTTC.

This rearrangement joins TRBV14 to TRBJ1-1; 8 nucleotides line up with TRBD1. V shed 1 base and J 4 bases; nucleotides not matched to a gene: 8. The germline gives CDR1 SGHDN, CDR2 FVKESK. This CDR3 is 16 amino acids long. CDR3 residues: CASSQAGDRTSTEAFF. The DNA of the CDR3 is TGTGCCAGCAGCCAAGCAGGGGACAGGACTAGCACTGAAGCTTTCTTT.

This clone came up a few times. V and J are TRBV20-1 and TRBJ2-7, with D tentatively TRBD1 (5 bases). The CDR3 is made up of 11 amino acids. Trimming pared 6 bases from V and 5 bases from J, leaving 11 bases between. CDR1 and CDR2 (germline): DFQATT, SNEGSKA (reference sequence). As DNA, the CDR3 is TGCAGTGCAGCCCAGGGAAACGAGCAGTACTTC. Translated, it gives CSAAQGNEQYF.

CDR3 DNA sequence: TGTGCCAGCAGCGTAGTGGCCCAGGGCTCCTACAATGAGCAGTTCTTC. Amino acid sequence: CASSVVAQGSYNEQFF. The V call is TRBV9, the J call TRBJ2-1; the D gene is possibly TRBD1 (5 bases). The CDR3 runs to 16 residues. Trimming removed 0 bases from V and 0 bases from J, with 10 bases in between. From germline, CDR1 is SGDLS and CDR2 YYNGEE.

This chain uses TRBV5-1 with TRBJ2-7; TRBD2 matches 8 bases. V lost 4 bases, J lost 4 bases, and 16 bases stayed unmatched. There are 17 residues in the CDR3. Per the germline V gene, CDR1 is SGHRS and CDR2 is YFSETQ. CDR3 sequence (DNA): TGCGCCAGCAGCCCAAATACTAGCGGCAAGGGGGGGTACGAGCAGTACTTC. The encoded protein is CASSPNTSGKGGYEQYF.

The CDR3 DNA reads as TGTGCCAGCACTTCAGCTCCACAGGGTGGCTACACCTTC. It specifies CASTSAPQGGYTF. This chain links TRBV9 with TRBJ1-2; TRBD1 might be the D (6 bases). V was trimmed by 6 bases and J by 7 bases, leaving 16 bases between them. Germline V gene sequence: CDR1 SGDLS, CDR2 YYNGEE. This CDR3 has 13 amino acids.

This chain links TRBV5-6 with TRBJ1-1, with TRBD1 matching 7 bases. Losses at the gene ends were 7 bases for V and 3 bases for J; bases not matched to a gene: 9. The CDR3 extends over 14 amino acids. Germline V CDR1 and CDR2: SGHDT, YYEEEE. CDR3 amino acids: CASANRGGDTEAFF. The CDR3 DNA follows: TGTGCCAGCGCGAACAGGGGTGGGGACACTGAAGCTTTCTTT.

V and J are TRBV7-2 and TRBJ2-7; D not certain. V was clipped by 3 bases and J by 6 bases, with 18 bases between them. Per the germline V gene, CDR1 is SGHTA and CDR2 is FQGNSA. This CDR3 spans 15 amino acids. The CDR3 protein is CASSFGSRGTGEQYF. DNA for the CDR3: TGTGCCAGCAGCTTCGGATCTCGCGGCACTGGCGAGCAGTACTTC.

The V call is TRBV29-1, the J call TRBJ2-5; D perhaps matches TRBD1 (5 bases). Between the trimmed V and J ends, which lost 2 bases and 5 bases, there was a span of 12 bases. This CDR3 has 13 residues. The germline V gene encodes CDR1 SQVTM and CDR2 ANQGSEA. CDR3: CSVESSGWETQYF. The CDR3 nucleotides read TGCAGCGTTGAAAGCTCAGGGTGGGAGACCCAGTACTTC.

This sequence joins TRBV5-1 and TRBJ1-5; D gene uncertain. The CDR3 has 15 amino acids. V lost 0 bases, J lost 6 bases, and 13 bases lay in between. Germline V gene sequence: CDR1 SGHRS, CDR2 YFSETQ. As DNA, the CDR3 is TGCGCCAGCAGCTTGGACGGATCCTACAGTCAGCCCCAGCATTTT. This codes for CASSLDGSYSQPQHF.

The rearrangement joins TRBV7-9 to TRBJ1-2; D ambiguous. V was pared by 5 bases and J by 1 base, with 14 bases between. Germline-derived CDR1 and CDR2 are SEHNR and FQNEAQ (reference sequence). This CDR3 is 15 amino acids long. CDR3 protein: CASSPLGGLNYGYTF. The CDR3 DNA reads TGTGCCAGCAGCCCTCTAGGAGGTCTTAACTATGGCTACACCTTC.

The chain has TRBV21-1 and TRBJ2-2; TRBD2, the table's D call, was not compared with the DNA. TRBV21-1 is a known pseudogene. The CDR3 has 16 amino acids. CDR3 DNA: TGTGCCAGCAGCACCAGAGCGGGGGAGCACACCGGGGAGCTGTTTTTT. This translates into CASSTRAGEHTGELFF.

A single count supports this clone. DNA for the CDR3: TGCGCCAGCAGTCAATCGGAGTGGATGAACACTGAAGCTTTCTTT. It yields the protein CASSQSEWMNTEAFF. This sequence joins TRBV23-1 and TRBJ1-1; D is uncertain. TRBV23-1 is flagged as an ORF with uncertain function. The CDR3 is 15 amino acids. With 0 bases removed from V and 0 bases from J, the gap between germline ends came to 8 bases.

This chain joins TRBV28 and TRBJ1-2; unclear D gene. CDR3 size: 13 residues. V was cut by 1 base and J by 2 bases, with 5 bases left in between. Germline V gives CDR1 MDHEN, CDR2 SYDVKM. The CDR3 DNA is TGTGCCAGCAGTTTATTAGTAAACTATGGCTACACCTTC. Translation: CASSLLVNYGYTF.